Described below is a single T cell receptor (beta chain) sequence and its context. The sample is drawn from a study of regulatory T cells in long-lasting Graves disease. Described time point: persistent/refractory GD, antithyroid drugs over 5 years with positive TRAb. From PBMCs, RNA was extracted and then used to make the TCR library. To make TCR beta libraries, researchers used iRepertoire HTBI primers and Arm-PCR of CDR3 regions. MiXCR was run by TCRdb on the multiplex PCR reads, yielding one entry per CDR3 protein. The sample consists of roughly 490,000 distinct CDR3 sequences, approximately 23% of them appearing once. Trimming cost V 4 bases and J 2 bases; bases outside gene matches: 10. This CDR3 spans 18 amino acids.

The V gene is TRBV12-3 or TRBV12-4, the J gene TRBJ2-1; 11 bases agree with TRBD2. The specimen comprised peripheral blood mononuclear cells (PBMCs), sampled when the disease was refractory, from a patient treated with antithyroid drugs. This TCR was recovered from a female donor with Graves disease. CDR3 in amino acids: CASSYRRTSGFTYNEQFF. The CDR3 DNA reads TGTGCCAGCAGTTACCGACGGACTAGCGGGTTCACCTACAATGAGCAGTTCTTC.